This is a list of T cell receptor beta chains from one sample in a study of cytomegalovirus exposure and HLA in healthy donors. This table comes from immunoSEQ multiplex PCR, and its TCRdb copy is limited to in-frame clones, with some not included. The repertoire holds under 200,000 clones, with 70% to 90% as singletons. The specimen was PBMCs. The receptors shown here come from a woman in her twenties or thirties in good health and CMV-seronegative. Each CDR3 is given with its conserved first and last residue. D genes are given only for firm matches. Some rows mark clone size as missing; the rest say once, few, many or name a class of expanded clone.

clone_size: .; v_call: TRBV7-9; j_call: TRBJ2-1; d_call: TRBD2; cdr3_length: 18; cdr3_aa: CASSSRHDTSGRTNEQFF; cdr3_nt: TGTGCCAGCAGCTCCCGGCATGATACTAGCGGGAGGACCAATGAGCAGTTCTTC
clone_size: .; v_call: TRBV15; j_call: TRBJ2-1; d_call: .; cdr3_length: 12; cdr3_aa: CATTSTINEQFF; cdr3_nt: TGTGCCACCACCTCGACTATCAATGAGCAGTTCTTC
clone_size: .; v_call: TRBV6-6; j_call: TRBJ2-1; d_call: TRBD2; cdr3_length: 15; cdr3_aa: CASKLRTSGKNEQFF; cdr3_nt: TGTGCCAGCAAACTTCGGACTAGCGGGAAGAATGAGCAGTTCTTC
clone_size: .; v_call: TRBV4-1; j_call: TRBJ1-2; d_call: TRBD1; cdr3_length: 16; cdr3_aa: CASSRPGQAPNYGYTF; cdr3_nt: TGCGCCAGCAGCAGACCGGGACAGGCTCCTAACTATGGCTACACCTTC
clone_size: once; v_call: TRBV28; j_call: TRBJ2-7; d_call: .; cdr3_length: 13; cdr3_aa: CASSVRGASEQYF; cdr3_nt: TGTGCCAGCAGTGTCCGGGGGGCCAGCGAGCAGTACTTC
clone_size: .; v_call: TRBV10-2; j_call: TRBJ1-5; d_call: .; cdr3_length: 12; cdr3_aa: CASSDPGQPQHF; cdr3_nt: TGCGCCAGCAGTGACCCCGGTCAGCCCCAGCATTTT
clone_size: .; v_call: TRBV5-8; j_call: TRBJ2-2; d_call: .; cdr3_length: 17; cdr3_aa: CASSLGGGKSRTGELFF; cdr3_nt: TGTGCCAGCAGCTTGGGAGGAGGGAAGTCACGGACCGGGGAGCTGTTTTTT
clone_size: .; v_call: TRBV19; j_call: TRBJ2-3; d_call: TRBD2; cdr3_length: 16; cdr3_aa: CASSTRLAASTDTQYF; cdr3_nt: TGTGCCAGTAGTACTCGACTAGCGGCTAGCACAGATACGCAGTATTTT
clone_size: .; v_call: TRBV5-1; j_call: TRBJ2-3; d_call: TRBD2; cdr3_length: 21; cdr3_aa: CASSLQPALAGVLPSTDTQYF; cdr3_nt: TGCGCCAGCAGCTTGCAACCCGCACTAGCGGGAGTACTCCCTAGCACAGATACGCAGTATTTT
clone_size: .; v_call: TRBV7-2; j_call: TRBJ2-1; d_call: .; cdr3_length: 13; cdr3_aa: CASSTPGLTEQFF; cdr3_nt: TGTGCCAGCAGCACCCCGGGACTGACGGAGCAGTTCTTC
clone_size: .; v_call: TRBV21-1; j_call: TRBJ1-2; d_call: .; cdr3_length: 14; cdr3_aa: CASSKVPGLYGYTF; cdr3_nt: TGTGCCAGCAGCAAAGTCCCAGGGCTATATGGCTACACCTTC
clone_size: .; v_call: TRBV4-1; j_call: TRBJ2-7; d_call: TRBD1; cdr3_length: 14; cdr3_aa: CASSHVDRGYEQYF; cdr3_nt: TGCGCCAGCAGCCACGTCGACAGGGGATACGAGCAGTACTTC
clone_size: .; v_call: TRBV10-2; j_call: TRBJ2-7; d_call: .; cdr3_length: 12; cdr3_aa: CASSDRVYEQYF; cdr3_nt: TGCGCCAGCAGTGACAGGGTCTACGAGCAGTACTTC
clone_size: .; v_call: TRBV5-1; j_call: TRBJ1-1; d_call: TRBD1; cdr3_length: 13; cdr3_aa: CASSNGQGDEAFF; cdr3_nt: TGCGCCAGCAGCAATGGACAGGGGGATGAAGCTTTCTTT
clone_size: .; v_call: TRBV6-1; j_call: TRBJ2-7; d_call: TRBD1; cdr3_length: 15; cdr3_aa: CASSEGSGQLYEQYF; cdr3_nt: TGTGCCAGCAGTGAAGGATCGGGACAGCTCTACGAGCAGTACTTC
clone_size: .; v_call: TRBV5-1; j_call: TRBJ2-7; d_call: TRBD2; cdr3_length: 15; cdr3_aa: CASSPGTSGTYEQYF; cdr3_nt: TGCGCCAGCAGCCCCGGGACTAGCGGGACCTACGAGCAGTACTTC
clone_size: .; v_call: TRBV6-5; j_call: TRBJ2-3; d_call: TRBD1; cdr3_length: 14; cdr3_aa: CASSRTGVTDTQYF; cdr3_nt: TGTGCCAGCAGTCGGACAGGGGTCACAGATACGCAGTATTTT
clone_size: .; v_call: TRBV5-1; j_call: TRBJ2-1; d_call: TRBD2; cdr3_length: 16; cdr3_aa: CASSSFAAGGNNEQFF; cdr3_nt: TGCGCCAGCAGCTCGTTTGCGGCGGGGGGTAACAATGAGCAGTTCTTC
clone_size: .; v_call: TRBV5-4; j_call: TRBJ2-1; d_call: .; cdr3_length: 14; cdr3_aa: CASNPAGTYNEQFF; cdr3_nt: TGTGCCAGCAACCCGGCGGGTACCTACAATGAGCAGTTCTTC
clone_size: .; v_call: TRBV10-3; j_call: TRBJ2-1; d_call: .; cdr3_length: 15; cdr3_aa: CAIAGDRPPYNEQFF; cdr3_nt: TGTGCCATCGCGGGCGACCGCCCCCCCTACAATGAGCAGTTCTTC
clone_size: .; v_call: TRBV27; j_call: TRBJ2-7; d_call: TRBD2; cdr3_length: 15; cdr3_aa: CASSLSASGAYEQYF; cdr3_nt: TGTGCCAGCAGTTTATCCGCTAGCGGGGCCTACGAGCAGTACTTC
clone_size: once; v_call: TRBV5-1; j_call: TRBJ2-1; d_call: TRBD1; cdr3_length: 16; cdr3_aa: CASSLGQGQAYNEQFF; cdr3_nt: TGCGCCAGCAGCTTAGGACAGGGGCAGGCCTACAATGAGCAGTTCTTC
clone_size: .; v_call: TRBV29-1; j_call: TRBJ2-7; d_call: TRBD1; cdr3_length: 14; cdr3_aa: CSVGRTGGVYEQYF; cdr3_nt: TGCAGCGTTGGCCGGACAGGGGGCGTCTACGAGCAGTACTTC
clone_size: .; v_call: TRBV2; j_call: TRBJ2-5; d_call: TRBD1; cdr3_length: 19; cdr3_aa: CASSERLTGGSPLQETQYF; cdr3_nt: TGTGCCAGCAGTGAAAGATTGACAGGGGGCTCCCCCTTACAAGAGACCCAGTACTTC
clone_size: .; v_call: TRBV2; j_call: TRBJ2-7; d_call: TRBD1; cdr3_length: 15; cdr3_aa: CASRLDRGPFLEQYF; cdr3_nt: TGTGCCAGCAGATTAGACAGGGGTCCCTTCCTAGAGCAGTACTTC
clone_size: few; v_call: TRBV28; j_call: TRBJ2-1; d_call: TRBD1; cdr3_length: 17; cdr3_aa: CASSLLGQGGSYNEQFF; cdr3_nt: TGTGCCAGCAGTCTCCTGGGACAGGGGGGATCCTACAATGAGCAGTTCTTC
clone_size: .; v_call: TRBV9; j_call: TRBJ1-5; d_call: .; cdr3_length: 14; cdr3_aa: CASSASGGQVPEHF; cdr3_nt: TGTGCCAGCAGCGCCTCCGGGGGGCAGGTGCCAGAGCATTTT
clone_size: .; v_call: TRBV5-1; j_call: TRBJ2-3; d_call: .; cdr3_length: 13; cdr3_aa: CASSSTHTDTQYF; cdr3_nt: TGCGCCAGCAGCTCTACGCACACAGATACGCAGTATTTT
clone_size: once; v_call: TRBV14; j_call: TRBJ2-7; d_call: .; cdr3_length: 14; cdr3_aa: CASSQWQGPYEQYF; cdr3_nt: TGTGCCAGCAGCCAGTGGCAGGGCCCTTACGAGCAGTACTTC
clone_size: few; v_call: TRBV14; j_call: TRBJ2-2; d_call: .; cdr3_length: 16; cdr3_aa: CASSQDDSINTGELFF; cdr3_nt: TGTGCCAGCAGCCAAGACGACTCGATAAACACCGGGGAGCTGTTTTTT
clone_size: .; v_call: TRBV11-2; j_call: TRBJ2-3; d_call: .; cdr3_length: 13; cdr3_aa: CASSWRVTDTQYF; cdr3_nt: TGTGCCAGTTCGTGGAGAGTCACAGATACGCAGTATTTT
clone_size: .; v_call: TRBV7-6; j_call: TRBJ2-2; d_call: TRBD1; cdr3_length: 16; cdr3_aa: CASSLAGQSNTGELFF; cdr3_nt: TGTGCCAGCAGCTTAGCGGGACAGTCGAACACCGGGGAGCTGTTTTTT
clone_size: .; v_call: TRBV5-1; j_call: TRBJ2-5; d_call: TRBD2; cdr3_length: 15; cdr3_aa: CASSVLAGTQETQYF; cdr3_nt: TGCGCCAGCAGCGTATTAGCGGGGACCCAAGAGACCCAGTACTTC
clone_size: few; v_call: TRBV5-4; j_call: TRBJ2-3; d_call: TRBD2; cdr3_length: 17; cdr3_aa: CASSLALAQTSTDTQYF; cdr3_nt: TGTGCCAGCAGCTTGGCACTAGCGCAGACTAGCACAGATACGCAGTATTTT
clone_size: .; v_call: TRBV6-5; j_call: TRBJ2-2; d_call: TRBD2; cdr3_length: 16; cdr3_aa: CASSYSGLAGTGELFF; cdr3_nt: TGTGCCAGCAGTTACTCAGGACTAGCGGGCACCGGGGAGCTGTTTTTT
clone_size: .; v_call: TRBV10-2; j_call: TRBJ2-1; d_call: .; cdr3_length: 13; cdr3_aa: CASSSRGFDEQFF; cdr3_nt: TGCGCCAGCAGTTCCAGGGGCTTTGATGAGCAGTTCTTC
clone_size: .; v_call: TRBV7-8; j_call: TRBJ2-7; d_call: .; cdr3_length: 13; cdr3_aa: CASGGSSTYEQYF; cdr3_nt: TGTGCCAGCGGGGGGAGCTCGACCTACGAGCAGTACTTC
clone_size: .; v_call: TRBV2; j_call: TRBJ2-5; d_call: .; cdr3_length: 15; cdr3_aa: CASSERTRQESTQYF; cdr3_nt: TGTGCCAGCAGTGAGAGGACTCGTCAGGAATCGACCCAGTACTTC
clone_size: .; v_call: TRBV27; j_call: TRBJ2-7; d_call: .; cdr3_length: 15; cdr3_aa: CASSLYPGILSEQYF; cdr3_nt: TGTGCCAGCAGTTTATATCCAGGGATATTGAGCGAGCAGTACTTC
clone_size: .; v_call: TRBV5-1; j_call: TRBJ2-5; d_call: TRBD1; cdr3_length: 17; cdr3_aa: CASSLAGQGTNQETQYF; cdr3_nt: TGCGCCAGCAGCTTGGCAGGACAGGGGACCAATCAAGAGACCCAGTACTTC
clone_size: .; v_call: TRBV5-1; j_call: TRBJ2-5; d_call: TRBD2; cdr3_length: 15; cdr3_aa: CASSLLAGASETQYF; cdr3_nt: TGCGCCAGCAGCTTGCTAGCGGGAGCTTCAGAGACCCAGTACTTC
clone_size: .; v_call: TRBV7-3; j_call: TRBJ2-5; d_call: .; cdr3_length: 14; cdr3_aa: CASSLGRGQETQYF; cdr3_nt: TGTGCCAGCAGCTTGGGTAGAGGGCAAGAGACCCAGTACTTC
clone_size: .; v_call: TRBV9; j_call: TRBJ2-3; d_call: TRBD2; cdr3_length: 16; cdr3_aa: CASSSGLAGAADTQYF; cdr3_nt: TGTGCCAGCAGCTCCGGACTAGCGGGAGCGGCAGATACGCAGTATTTT
clone_size: .; v_call: TRBV5-1; j_call: TRBJ1-1; d_call: .; cdr3_length: 15; cdr3_aa: CASSLISTENTEAFF; cdr3_nt: TGCGCCAGCAGCTTGATTTCGACAGAGAACACTGAAGCTTTCTTT
clone_size: .; v_call: TRBV7-9; j_call: TRBJ2-1; d_call: .; cdr3_length: 16; cdr3_aa: CASSPPSSERYNEQFF; cdr3_nt: TGTGCCAGCAGCCCGCCATCTAGCGAACGCTACAATGAGCAGTTCTTC
clone_size: .; v_call: TRBV10-3; j_call: TRBJ2-6; d_call: TRBD1; cdr3_length: 17; cdr3_aa: CAIRGGQGNSGANVLTF; cdr3_nt: TGTGCCATCAGGGGGGGACAGGGAAACTCTGGGGCCAACGTCCTGACTTTC
clone_size: .; v_call: TRBV2; j_call: TRBJ2-3; d_call: TRBD2; cdr3_length: 16; cdr3_aa: CATHRWTSGRADTQYF; cdr3_nt: TGTGCCACACACCGGTGGACTAGCGGGAGGGCAGATACGCAGTATTTT
clone_size: .; v_call: TRBV2; j_call: TRBJ2-5; d_call: .; cdr3_length: 13; cdr3_aa: CASSALARETQYF; cdr3_nt: TGTGCCAGCAGTGCCCTAGCGCGAGAGACCCAGTACTTC
clone_size: .; v_call: TRBV2; j_call: TRBJ2-5; d_call: TRBD1; cdr3_length: 14; cdr3_aa: CASRSGQNGETQYF; cdr3_nt: TGTGCCAGCAGATCGGGACAGAATGGCGAGACCCAGTACTTC
clone_size: .; v_call: TRBV5-1; j_call: TRBJ1-1; d_call: .; cdr3_length: 15; cdr3_aa: CASSLEAGLNTEAFF; cdr3_nt: TGCGCCAGCAGCTTAGAGGCCGGCCTGAACACTGAAGCTTTCTTT
clone_size: once; v_call: TRBV4-1; j_call: TRBJ2-2; d_call: TRBD1; cdr3_length: 14; cdr3_aa: CASSRGQDTGELFF; cdr3_nt: TGCGCCAGCAGCCGAGGACAGGACACCGGGGAGCTGTTTTTT
clone_size: few; v_call: TRBV5-6; j_call: TRBJ2-7; d_call: .; cdr3_length: 14; cdr3_aa: CASRLGQISHEQYF; cdr3_nt: TGTGCCAGCAGACTCGGACAGATCTCCCACGAGCAGTACTTC
clone_size: .; v_call: TRBV7-9; j_call: TRBJ2-5; d_call: .; cdr3_length: 14; cdr3_aa: CASSSGEGEETQYF; cdr3_nt: TGTGCCAGCAGTTCGGGGGAGGGGGAAGAGACCCAGTACTTC
clone_size: .; v_call: TRBV7-9; j_call: TRBJ1-1; d_call: .; cdr3_length: 14; cdr3_aa: CASSMDTRLSGAFF; cdr3_nt: TGTGCCAGCAGCATGGACACCAGGCTCTCCGGGGCTTTCTTT
clone_size: .; v_call: TRBV18; j_call: TRBJ2-5; d_call: .; cdr3_length: 13; cdr3_aa: CASSGSAGETQYF; cdr3_nt: TGTGCCAGCTCCGGGTCGGCGGGAGAGACCCAGTACTTC
clone_size: .; v_call: TRBV5-4; j_call: TRBJ2-1; d_call: TRBD2; cdr3_length: 13; cdr3_aa: CAIPGGPDNEQFF; cdr3_nt: TGTGCCATCCCGGGGGGGCCTGACAATGAGCAGTTCTTC
clone_size: .; v_call: TRBV5-1; j_call: TRBJ2-1; d_call: .; cdr3_length: 15; cdr3_aa: CASSLTRRQHNEQFF; cdr3_nt: TGCGCCAGCAGCTTGACTAGGAGACAACACAATGAGCAGTTCTTC
clone_size: .; v_call: TRBV9; j_call: TRBJ2-7; d_call: TRBD2; cdr3_length: 15; cdr3_aa: CASSGGLAGGNEQYF; cdr3_nt: TGTGCCAGCAGCGGGGGACTAGCGGGAGGGAACGAGCAGTACTTC
clone_size: .; v_call: TRBV18; j_call: TRBJ2-1; d_call: .; cdr3_length: 13; cdr3_aa: CASSPQHSHEQFF; cdr3_nt: TGTGCCAGCTCACCGCAACATTCCCATGAGCAGTTCTTC